Listed here are 3 T cell receptor beta chains from one sample, sequenced in a study of T cell clones after liver transplantation. The assay was immunoSEQ multiplex PCR, and TCRdb's table has in-frame clones only and misses some. The repertoire holds 65,000 to 80,000 clones, roughly 80% seen once, with approximately 0.6% in the top ten. The sample here was CD4+ T cells from blood, taken before liver transplant. All receptors derive from a human donor who received a liver transplant.

The sample holds a few counts of this clone. The chain carries TRBV2 and TRBJ2-4, with D possibly being TRBD1 (6 bases). Germline CDR1 is SNHLY and CDR2 is FYNNEI. V lost 6 bases to trimming and J lost 1 base, with 31 bases between them. The CDR3 consists of 21 residues. CDR3 residues: CASSEGTRGLTSKGAKNIQYF. CDR3 in DNA: TGTGCCAGCAGCGAGGGGACAAGGGGTCTCACCTCCAAAGGGGCCAAAAACATTCAGTACTTC. Looking up the rest from reference TRBV2 and TRBJ2-4 gives the full variable domain: EPEVTQTPSHQVTQMGQEVILRCVPISNHLYFYWYRQILGQKVEFLVSFYNNEISEKSEIFDDQFSVERPDGSNFTLKIRSTKLEDSAMYFCASSEGTRGLTSKGAKNIQYFGAGTRLSVL.

This chain connects TRBV6-5 to TRBJ2-7, with D tentatively TRBD1 (6 bases). Germline V gene lookup returns CDR1 MNHEY and CDR2 SVGAGI. Between the trimmed V and J ends, which lost 5 bases and 5 bases, there was a span of 19 bases. The CDR3 covers 15 residues. The chain's CDR3 is CASSQGWHNNHEQYF. CDR3 in DNA: TGTGCCAGCAGTCAGGGGTGGCACAACAACCACGAGCAGTACTTC.

The chain recombines TRBV6-5 with TRBJ2-1; 10 bases are shared with TRBD1. From germline, CDR1 is MNHEY and CDR2 SVGAGI. Trimming took 2 bases from V and 10 from J; bases not matched to a gene: 8. This CDR3 spans 15 amino acids. The CDR3 DNA is TGTGCCAGCAGTTACCCCGGGACAGGGGAGCGAGAGCAGTTCTTC. It encodes CASSYPGTGEREQFF.